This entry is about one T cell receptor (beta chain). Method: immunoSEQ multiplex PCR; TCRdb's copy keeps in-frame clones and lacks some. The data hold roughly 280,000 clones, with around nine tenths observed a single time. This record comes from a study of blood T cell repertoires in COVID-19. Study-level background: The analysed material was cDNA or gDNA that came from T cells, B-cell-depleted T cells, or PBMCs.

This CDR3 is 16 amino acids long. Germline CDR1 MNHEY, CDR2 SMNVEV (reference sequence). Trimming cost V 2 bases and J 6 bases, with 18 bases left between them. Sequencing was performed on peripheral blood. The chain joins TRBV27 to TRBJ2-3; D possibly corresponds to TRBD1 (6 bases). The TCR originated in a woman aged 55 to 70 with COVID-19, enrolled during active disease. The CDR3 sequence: CASSLVGRGLVDTQYF. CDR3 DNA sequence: TGTGCCAGCAGTTTAGTTGGCAGGGGTCTCGTGGATACGCAGTATTTT.